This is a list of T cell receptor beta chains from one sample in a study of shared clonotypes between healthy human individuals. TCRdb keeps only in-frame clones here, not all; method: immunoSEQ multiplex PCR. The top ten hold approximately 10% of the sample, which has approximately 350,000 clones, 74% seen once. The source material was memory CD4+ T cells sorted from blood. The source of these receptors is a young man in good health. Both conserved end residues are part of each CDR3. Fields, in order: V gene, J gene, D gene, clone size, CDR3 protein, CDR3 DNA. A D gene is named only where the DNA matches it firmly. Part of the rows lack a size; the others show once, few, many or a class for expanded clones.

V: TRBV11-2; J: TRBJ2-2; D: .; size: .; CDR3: CASSSLIRERSGGELFF; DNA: TGTGCCAGCAGCTCACTAATACGGGAAAGATCCGGCGGGGAGCTGTTTTTT
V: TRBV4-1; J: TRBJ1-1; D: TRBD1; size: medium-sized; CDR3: CASSQPARGPNTEAFF; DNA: TGCGCCAGCAGCCAGCCGGCCAGGGGGCCGAACACTGAAGCTTTCTTT
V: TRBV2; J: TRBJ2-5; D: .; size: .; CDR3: CASSLRETQYF; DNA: TGTGCCAGCAGTCTTAGAGAGACCCAGTACTTC
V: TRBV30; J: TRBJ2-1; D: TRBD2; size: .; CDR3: CAWTSGRVIEDNEQFF; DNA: TGTGCCTGGACTAGCGGGCGGGTCATTGAGGACAATGAGCAGTTCTTC
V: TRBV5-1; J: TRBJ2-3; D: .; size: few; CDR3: CASSGVYGTDTQYF; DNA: TGCGCCAGCAGCGGAGTTTACGGCACAGATACGCAGTATTTT
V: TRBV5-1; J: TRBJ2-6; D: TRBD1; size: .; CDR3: CASSLGDRSVSGANVLTF; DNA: TGCGCCAGCAGCTTGGGGGACAGGAGCGTCTCTGGGGCCAACGTCCTGACTTTC
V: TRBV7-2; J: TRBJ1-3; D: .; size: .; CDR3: CASSLVGSGNTIYF; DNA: TGTGCCAGCAGCCTCGTCGGGTCTGGAAACACCATATATTTT
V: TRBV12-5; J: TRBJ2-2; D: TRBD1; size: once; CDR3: CASGLGQGNAGELFF; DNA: TGTGCTAGTGGCCTGGGACAGGGGAACGCCGGGGAGCTGTTTTTT
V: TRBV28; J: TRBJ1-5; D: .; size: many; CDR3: CATWTLYSNQPQHF; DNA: TGTGCCACATGGACACTATATAGCAATCAGCCCCAGCATTTT
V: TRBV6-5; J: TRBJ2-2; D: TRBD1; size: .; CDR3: CASSSSDRSEHRGAVF; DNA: TGTGCCAGCAGTTCCTCGGACAGGAGCGAACACCGGGGAGCTGTTTTT
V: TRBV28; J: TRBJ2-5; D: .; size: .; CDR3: CASSLSGAFVETQYF; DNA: TGTGCCAGCAGTTTATCGGGGGCCTTTGTGGAGACCCAGTACTTC
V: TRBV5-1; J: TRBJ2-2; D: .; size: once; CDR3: CASSFAGGSRSTGELFF; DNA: TGCGCCAGCAGCTTTGCTGGCGGATCCCGATCCACCGGGGAGCTGTTTTTT
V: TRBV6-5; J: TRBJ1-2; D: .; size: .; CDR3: CASSYSKAGAAGYTF; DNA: TGTGCCAGCAGTTACTCGAAAGCAGGGGCGGCCGGCTACACCTTC
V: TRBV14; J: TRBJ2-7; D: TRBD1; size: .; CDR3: CASSPRQGPSYEQYF; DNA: TGTGCCAGCAGCCCACGACAGGGTCCCTCCTACGAGCAGTACTTC
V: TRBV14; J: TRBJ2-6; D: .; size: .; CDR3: CASSLAGANVLTF; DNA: TGTGCCAGCAGCCTCGCTGGGGCCAACGTCCTGACTTTC
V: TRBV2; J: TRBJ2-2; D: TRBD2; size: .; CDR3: CASRRLAGRTGELFF; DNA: TGTGCCAGCAGGCGACTAGCGGGACGGACCGGGGAGCTGTTTTTT
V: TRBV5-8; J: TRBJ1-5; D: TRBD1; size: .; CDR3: CASSSGTGLADQPQHF; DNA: TGTGCCAGCAGCTCCGGGACAGGGCTCGCGGATCAGCCCCAGCATTTT
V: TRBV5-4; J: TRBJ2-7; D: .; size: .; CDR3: CASSLAGAKAYEQYF; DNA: TGTGCCAGCAGCTTGGCCGGCGCCAAGGCCTACGAGCAGTACTTC
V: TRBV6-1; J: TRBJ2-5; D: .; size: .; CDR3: CASSAGRALETQYF; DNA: TGTGCCAGCAGTGCCGGGAGAGCCTTAGAGACCCAGTACTTC
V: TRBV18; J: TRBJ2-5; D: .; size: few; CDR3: CASSKETQYF; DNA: TGTGCCAGCTCAAAAGAGACCCAGTACTTC
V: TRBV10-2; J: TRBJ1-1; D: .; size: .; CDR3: CASSEWTQNMNTEAFF; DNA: TGCGCCAGCAGTGAATGGACTCAAAACATGAACACTGAAGCTTTCTTT
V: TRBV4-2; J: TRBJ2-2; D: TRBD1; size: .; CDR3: CASSPRGTGSTGELFF; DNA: TGTGCCAGCAGCCCACGTGGGACAGGGAGCACCGGGGAGCTGTTTTTT
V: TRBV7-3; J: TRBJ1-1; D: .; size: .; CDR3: CASSLRREGEAFF; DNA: TGTGCCAGCAGCCTGAGAAGAGAGGGTGAAGCTTTCTTT
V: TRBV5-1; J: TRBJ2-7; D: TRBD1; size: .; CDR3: CASSLSRGSSGEQYF; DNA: TGCGCCAGCAGCTTGTCCAGGGGGTCCTCGGGAGAGCAGTACTTC
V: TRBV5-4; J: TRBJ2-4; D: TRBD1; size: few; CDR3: CASSLGDRKKNIQYF; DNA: TGTGCCAGCAGCCTAGGGGACAGGAAAAAAAACATTCAGTACTTC
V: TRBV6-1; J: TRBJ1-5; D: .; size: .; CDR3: CASSAEDNRPQHF; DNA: TGTGCCAGCAGTGCCGAGGACAATCGGCCCCAGCATTTT
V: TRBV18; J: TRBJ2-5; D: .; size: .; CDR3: CASSEGGTKTQYF; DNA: TGTGCCAGCTCCGAAGGGGGGACGAAGACCCAGTACTTC
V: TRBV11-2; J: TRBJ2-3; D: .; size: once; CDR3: CASSRFGLAGTDTQYF; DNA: TGTGCCAGCAGCCGATTCGGGTTGGCGGGCACAGATACGCAGTATTTT
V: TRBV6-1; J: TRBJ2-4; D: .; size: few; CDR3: CASRGLAKNIQYF; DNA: TGTGCCAGCAGGGGGCTGGCCAAAAACATTCAGTACTTC
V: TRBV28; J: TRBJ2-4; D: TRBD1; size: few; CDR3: CASRSTGAAKNIQYF; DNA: TGTGCCAGCAGGAGCACAGGGGCAGCCAAAAACATTCAGTACTTC
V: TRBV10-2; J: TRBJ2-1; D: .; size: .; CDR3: CASSESLGAYNEQFF; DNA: TGCGCCAGCAGTGAGTCGCTAGGGGCCTACAATGAGCAGTTCTTC
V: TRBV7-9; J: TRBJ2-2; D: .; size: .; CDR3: CASSLSEANTGELFF; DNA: TGTGCCAGCAGCTTATCCGAAGCGAACACCGGGGAGCTGTTTTTT
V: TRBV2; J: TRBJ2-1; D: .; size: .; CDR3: CASSDLTGSYNEQFF; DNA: TGTGCCAGCAGTGATTTAACAGGGTCCTACAATGAGCAGTTCTTC
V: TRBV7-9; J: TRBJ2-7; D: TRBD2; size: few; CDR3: CASSFGTSGRSLSYEQYF; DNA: TGTGCCAGCAGCTTCGGGACTAGCGGGAGATCCCTCTCCTACGAGCAGTACTTC
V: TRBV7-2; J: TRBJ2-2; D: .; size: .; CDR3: CASSLAFLAGELFF; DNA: TGTGCCAGCAGCTTAGCCTTCCTGGCCGGGGAGCTGTTTTTT
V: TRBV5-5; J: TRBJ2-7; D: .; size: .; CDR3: CASSPGGRLRVYYEQYF; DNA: TGTGCCAGCAGCCCTGGGGGGAGGCTGCGGGTCTACTACGAGCAGTACTTC
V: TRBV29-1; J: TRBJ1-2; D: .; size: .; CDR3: CSVGETAGYTF; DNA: TGCAGCGTTGGGGAGACAGCTGGCTACACCTTC
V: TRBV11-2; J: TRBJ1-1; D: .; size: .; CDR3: CASSSKQVNTEAFF; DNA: TGTGCCAGCAGCTCGAAACAAGTGAACACTGAAGCTTTCTTT
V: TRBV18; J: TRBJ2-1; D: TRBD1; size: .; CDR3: CASSPGGQGLSNEQFF; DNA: TGTGCCAGCTCACCAGGAGGACAGGGATTGTCCAATGAGCAGTTCTTC
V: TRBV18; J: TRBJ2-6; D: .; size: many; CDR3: CASSPVVTVISGANVLTF; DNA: TGTGCCAGCTCACCGGTCGTGACAGTGATCTCTGGGGCCAACGTCCTGACTTTC
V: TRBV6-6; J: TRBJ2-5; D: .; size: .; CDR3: CASSYPPGQTGTQYF; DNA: TGTGCCAGCAGTTACCCGCCGGGGCAGACCGGGACCCAGTACTTC
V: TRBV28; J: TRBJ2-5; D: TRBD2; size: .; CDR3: CASRRKGLAGGPVETQYF; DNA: TGTGCCAGCAGGCGGAAGGGACTAGCGGGAGGGCCGGTAGAGACCCAGTACTTC
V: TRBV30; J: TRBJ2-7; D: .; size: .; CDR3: CAWSNYERTSGTKVYEQYF; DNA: TGTGCCTGGAGTAACTACGAGCGCACCTCCGGGACAAAGGTGTACGAGCAGTACTTC